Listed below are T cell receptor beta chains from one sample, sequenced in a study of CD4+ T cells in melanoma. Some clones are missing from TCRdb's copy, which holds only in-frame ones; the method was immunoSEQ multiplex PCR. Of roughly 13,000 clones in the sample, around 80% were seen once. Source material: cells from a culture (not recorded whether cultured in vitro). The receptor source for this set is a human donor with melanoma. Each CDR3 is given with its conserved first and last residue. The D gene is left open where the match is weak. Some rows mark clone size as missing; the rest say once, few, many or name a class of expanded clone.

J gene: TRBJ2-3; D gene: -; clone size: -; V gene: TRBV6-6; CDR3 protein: CASSYSEGADTQYF; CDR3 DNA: TGTGCCAGCAGTTACTCAGAGGGGGCAGATACGCAGTATTTT
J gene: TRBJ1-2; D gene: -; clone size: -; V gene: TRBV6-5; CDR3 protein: CASRDSLSYGYTF; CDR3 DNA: TGTGCCAGCAGGGACTCGTTGTCCTATGGCTACACCTTC
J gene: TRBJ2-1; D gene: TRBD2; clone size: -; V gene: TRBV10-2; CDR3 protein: CASRGSRGAYNEQFF; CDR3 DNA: TGCGCCAGCAGGGGGTCGCGGGGGGCTTACAATGAGCAGTTCTTC
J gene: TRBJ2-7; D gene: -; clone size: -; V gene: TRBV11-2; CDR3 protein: CASSLLRFAEQYF; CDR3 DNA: TGTGCCAGCAGCTTACTCCGGTTCGCCGAGCAGTACTTC
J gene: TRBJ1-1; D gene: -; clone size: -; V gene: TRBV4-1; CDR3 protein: CASSQEGRSGTEAFF; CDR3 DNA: TGCGCCAGCAGCCAGGAGGGTCGGTCGGGGACTGAAGCTTTCTTT
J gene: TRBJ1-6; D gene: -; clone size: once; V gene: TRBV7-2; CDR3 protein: CASSLGQGLDSPLHF; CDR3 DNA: TGTGCCAGCAGCTTAGGCCAGGGACTGGATTCACCCCTCCACTTT
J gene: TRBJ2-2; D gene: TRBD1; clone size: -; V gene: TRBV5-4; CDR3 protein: CASSSGTDNTGELFF; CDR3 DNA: TGTGCCAGCAGCTCCGGGACAGATAACACCGGGGAGCTGTTTTTT
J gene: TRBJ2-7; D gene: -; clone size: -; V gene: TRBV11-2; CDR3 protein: CASSQGGKRTYEQYF; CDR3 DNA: TGTGCCAGCAGCCAAGGCGGGAAGCGTACCTACGAGCAGTACTTC
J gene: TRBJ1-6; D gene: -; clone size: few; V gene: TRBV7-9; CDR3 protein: CASSRTDVDSPLHF; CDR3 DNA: TGTGCCAGCAGCAGGACAGACGTGGATTCACCCCTCCACTTT
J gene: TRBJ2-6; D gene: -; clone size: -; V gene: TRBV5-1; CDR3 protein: CASSVRAGPGANVLTF; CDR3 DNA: TGCGCCAGCAGTGTGAGGGCAGGGCCTGGGGCCAACGTCCTGACTTTC
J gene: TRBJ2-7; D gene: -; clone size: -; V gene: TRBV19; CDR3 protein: CASSTAGPTFMGYEQYF; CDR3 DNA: TGTGCCAGTAGTACCGCAGGACCTACTTTTATGGGCTACGAGCAGTACTTC
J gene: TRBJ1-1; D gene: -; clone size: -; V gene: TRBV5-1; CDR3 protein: CATRTHTANTEAFF; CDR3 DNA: TGCGCCACCAGGACCCATACAGCGAACACTGAAGCTTTCTTT
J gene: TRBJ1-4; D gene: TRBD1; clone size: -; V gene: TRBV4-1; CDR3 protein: CASSQDGTGGEKLFF; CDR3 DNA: TGCGCCAGCAGCCAAGACGGGACAGGGGGTGAAAAACTGTTTTTT
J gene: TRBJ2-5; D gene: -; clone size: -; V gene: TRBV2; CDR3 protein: CASRWASYQETQYF; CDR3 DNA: TGTGCCAGTCGGTGGGCCAGCTACCAAGAGACCCAGTACTTC
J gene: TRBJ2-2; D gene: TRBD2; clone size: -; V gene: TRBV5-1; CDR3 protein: CASSLKRGETGELFF; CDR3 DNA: TGCGCCAGCAGCTTGAAGCGGGGGGAGACCGGGGAGCTGTTTTTT
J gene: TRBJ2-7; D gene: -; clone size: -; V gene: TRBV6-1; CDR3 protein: CASSEASGRAYEQYF; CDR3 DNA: TGTGCCAGCAGTGAAGCATCCGGGAGAGCCTACGAGCAGTACTTC
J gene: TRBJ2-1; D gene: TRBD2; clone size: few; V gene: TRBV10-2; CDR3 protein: CASSGWGLSNEQFF; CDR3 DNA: TGCGCCAGCAGTGGCTGGGGACTATCCAATGAGCAGTTCTTC
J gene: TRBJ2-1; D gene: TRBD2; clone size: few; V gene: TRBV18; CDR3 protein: CASSPPIWTSGVVNEQFF; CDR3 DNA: TGTGCCAGCTCACCACCAATCTGGACTAGCGGGGTGGTCAATGAGCAGTTCTTC
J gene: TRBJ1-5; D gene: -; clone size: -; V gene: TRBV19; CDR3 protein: CASSMGGLRSFQPQHF; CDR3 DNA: TGTGCCAGTAGTATGGGGGGGCTGCGATCTTTTCAGCCCCAGCATTTT
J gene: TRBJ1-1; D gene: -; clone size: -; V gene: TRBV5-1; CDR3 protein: CASSPDPGLNTEAFF; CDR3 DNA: TGCGCCAGCAGCCCGGACCCGGGCTTGAACACTGAAGCTTTCTTT
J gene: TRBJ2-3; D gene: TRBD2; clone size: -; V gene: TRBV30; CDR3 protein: CAWSPGTSGGVRDTQYF; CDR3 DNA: TGTGCCTGGAGTCCGGGGACTAGCGGAGGGGTAAGGGATACGCAGTATTTT
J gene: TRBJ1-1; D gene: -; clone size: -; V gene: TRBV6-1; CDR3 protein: CASSDDRRNTEAFF; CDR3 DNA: TGTGCCAGCAGTGACGACAGGCGGAACACTGAAGCTTTCTTT
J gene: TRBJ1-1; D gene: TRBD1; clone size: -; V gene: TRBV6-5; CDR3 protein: CASSRQGSGTEAFF; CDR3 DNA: TGCGCCAGCAGTAGACAGGGGAGTGGCACTGAAGCTTTCTTT
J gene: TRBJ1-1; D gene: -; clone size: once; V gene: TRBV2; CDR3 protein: CASSEGRMNTEAFF; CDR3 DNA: TGTGCCAGCAGTGAGGGCCGAATGAACACTGAAGCTTTCTTT
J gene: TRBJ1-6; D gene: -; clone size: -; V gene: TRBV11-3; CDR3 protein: CASSFSFGTNSPLHF; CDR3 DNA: TGTGCCAGCAGCTTTTCCTTCGGTACTAATTCACCCCTCCACTTT
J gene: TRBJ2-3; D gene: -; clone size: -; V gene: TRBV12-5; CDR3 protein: CASRTSTDTQYF; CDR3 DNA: TGTGCTAGCAGAACTAGCACAGATACGCAGTATTTT
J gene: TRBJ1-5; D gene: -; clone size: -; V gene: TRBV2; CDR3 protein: CASSVDKSNQPQHF; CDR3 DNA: TGTGCCAGCAGTGTGGACAAGAGCAATCAGCCCCAGCATTTT
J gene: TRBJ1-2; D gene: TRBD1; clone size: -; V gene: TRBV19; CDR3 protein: CASRSRDRGGYTF; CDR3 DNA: TGTGCCAGTAGGAGCCGGGACAGGGGAGGCTACACCTTC
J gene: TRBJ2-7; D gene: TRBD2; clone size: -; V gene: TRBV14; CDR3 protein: CASSQEFRGGPRYEQYF; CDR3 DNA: TGTGCCAGCAGCCAAGAGTTCCGCGGGGGGCCGCGCTACGAGCAGTACTTC
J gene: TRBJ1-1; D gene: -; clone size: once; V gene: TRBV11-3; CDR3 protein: CASSRDTLNTEAFF; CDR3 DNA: TGTGCCAGCTCGCGGGACACTTTGAACACTGAAGCTTTCTTT
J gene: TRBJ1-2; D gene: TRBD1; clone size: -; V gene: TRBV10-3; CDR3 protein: CASEQGNYGYTF; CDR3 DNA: TGTGCCAGCGAACAGGGGAACTATGGCTACACCTTC
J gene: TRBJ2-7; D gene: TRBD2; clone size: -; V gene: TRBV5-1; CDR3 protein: CASSRGGQGRYEQYF; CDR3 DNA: TGCGCCAGCAGCCGGGGGGGTCAAGGTCGCTACGAGCAGTACTTC
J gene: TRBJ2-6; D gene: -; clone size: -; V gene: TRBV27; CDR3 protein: CASSLRARRGANVLTF; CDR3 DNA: TGTGCCAGCAGTTTGCGGGCACGAAGAGGGGCCAACGTCCTGACTTTC
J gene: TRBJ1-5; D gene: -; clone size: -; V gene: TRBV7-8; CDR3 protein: CASSPRGWAVEAQHF; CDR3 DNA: TGTGCCAGCAGCCCTAGGGGCTGGGCAGTCGAGGCCCAGCATTTT
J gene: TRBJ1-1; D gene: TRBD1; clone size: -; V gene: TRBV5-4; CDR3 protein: CASHRGPTEAFF; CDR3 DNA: TGTGCCAGCCACAGGGGGCCCACTGAAGCTTTCTTT
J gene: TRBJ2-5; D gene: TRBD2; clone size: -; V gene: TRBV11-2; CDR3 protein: CASSSIAGGQETQYF; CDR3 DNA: TGTGCCAGCAGCTCTATAGCGGGGGGGCAGGAGACCCAGTACTTC
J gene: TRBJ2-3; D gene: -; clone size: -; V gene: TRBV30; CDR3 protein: CAWTSREDLATDTQYF; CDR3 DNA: TGTGCCTGGACCTCCCGAGAGGATTTGGCCACAGATACGCAGTATTTT
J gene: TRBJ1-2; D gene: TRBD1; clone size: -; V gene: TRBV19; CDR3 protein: CASRRTGINYGYTF; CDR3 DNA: TGTGCCAGTAGGCGGACAGGGATTAACTATGGCTACACCTTC
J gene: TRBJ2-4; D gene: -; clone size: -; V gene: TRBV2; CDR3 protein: CASSERGTKNIQYF; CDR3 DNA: TGTGCCAGCAGTGAAAGGGGGACCAAAAACATTCAGTACTTC
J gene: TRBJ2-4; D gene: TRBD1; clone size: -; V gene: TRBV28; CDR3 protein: CASSVTGTGVKNIQYF; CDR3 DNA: TGTGCCAGCAGTGTAACCGGGACAGGGGTCAAAAACATTCAGTACTTC
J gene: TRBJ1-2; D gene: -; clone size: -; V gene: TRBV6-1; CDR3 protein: CASSEDPGRGGYTF; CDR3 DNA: TGTGCCAGCAGTGAAGACCCAGGGAGAGGTGGCTACACCTTC
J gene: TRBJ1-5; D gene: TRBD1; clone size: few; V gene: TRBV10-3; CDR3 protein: CAISDSTGYQPQHF; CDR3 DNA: TGTGCCATCAGTGACTCGACAGGGTATCAGCCCCAGCATTTT
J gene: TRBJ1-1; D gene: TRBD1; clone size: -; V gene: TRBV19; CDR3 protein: CASSIQGATEAFF; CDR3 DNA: TGTGCCAGTAGTATTCAGGGGGCCACTGAAGCTTTCTTT
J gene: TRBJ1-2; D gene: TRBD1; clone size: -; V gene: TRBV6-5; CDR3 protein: CASSYSRQGRSRGYTF; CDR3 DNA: TGTGCCAGCAGTTACTCCAGACAGGGTCGATCGCGGGGCTACACCTTC
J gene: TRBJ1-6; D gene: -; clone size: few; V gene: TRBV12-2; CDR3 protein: CASRLVGQGNSPLHF; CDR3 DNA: -
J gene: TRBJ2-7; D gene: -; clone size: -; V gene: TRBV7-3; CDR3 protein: CASSLTPGDEQYF; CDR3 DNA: TGTGCCAGCAGCTTAACCCCCGGGGACGAGCAGTACTTC
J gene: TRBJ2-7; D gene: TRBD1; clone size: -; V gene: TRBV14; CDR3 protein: CASSQVAGTGAARQYF; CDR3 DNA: TGTGCCAGCAGCCAGGTAGCCGGGACAGGGGCGGCCCGGCAGTACTTC
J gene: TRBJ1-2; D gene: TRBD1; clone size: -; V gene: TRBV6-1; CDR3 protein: CASSRDRADYGYTF; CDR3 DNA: TGTGCCAGCAGCCGGGACAGGGCAGACTATGGCTACACCTTC
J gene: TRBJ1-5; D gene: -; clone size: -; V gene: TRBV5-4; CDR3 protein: CASSFLGEDQPQHF; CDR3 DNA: TGTGCCAGCAGCTTTTTAGGGGAGGATCAGCCCCAGCATTTT